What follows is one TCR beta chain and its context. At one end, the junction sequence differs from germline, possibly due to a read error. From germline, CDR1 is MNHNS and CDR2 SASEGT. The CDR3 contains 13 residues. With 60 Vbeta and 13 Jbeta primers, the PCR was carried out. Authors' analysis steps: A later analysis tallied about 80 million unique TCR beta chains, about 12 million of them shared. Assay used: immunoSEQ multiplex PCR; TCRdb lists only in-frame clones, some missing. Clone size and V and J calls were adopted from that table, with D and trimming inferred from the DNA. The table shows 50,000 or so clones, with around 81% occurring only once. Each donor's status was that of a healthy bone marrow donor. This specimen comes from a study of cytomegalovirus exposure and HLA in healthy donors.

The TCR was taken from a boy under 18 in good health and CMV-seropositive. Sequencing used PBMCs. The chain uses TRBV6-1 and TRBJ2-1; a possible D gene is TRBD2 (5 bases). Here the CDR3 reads CASGEVRANEQFF. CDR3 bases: TGTGCCAGCGGTGAGGTGAGGGCGAATGAGCAGTTCTTC.